The source of this T cell receptor beta chain is a study of cytomegalovirus exposure and HLA in healthy donors. Study-wide findings and caveats: Productive status was seen about 90% or about 30% of the time for most TCR beta V segments in an earlier analysis.

Amplification used 60 Vbeta primers and 13 Jbeta primers. Authors' processing steps: Approximately 11 million of about 88 million unique TCR beta chains were shared, per a later count. Sequencing used immunoSEQ multiplex PCR; TCRdb keeps in-frame clones, though not all of them. The D gene and trimming were derived from the DNA, and the V and J assignments and clone size from that table. The sample contains some 250,000 clones, approximately 81% of which appear only once. In its sample, this clone was seen a few times. Its target is unknown. This clonotype was obtained from a woman aged 60-70 years in good health and CMV-seropositive. Specimen: PBMCs.

For the CDR3, the DNA is TGCGCCAGCAGCCAAGTTGTAAGGACAGCCACCGGGGAGCTGTTTTTT. Translated, it gives CASSQVVRTATGELFF. The genes are TRBV4-1 and TRBJ2-2, with a weak D call TRBD1 (6 bases). Germline lookup yields CDR1 MGHRA and CDR2 YSYEKL. Deletions cut 1 base from V and 4 bases from J, with 13 bases between. CDR3 length: 16 residues.